This TCR beta chain was identified during a study of immune cell composition in non-small cell lung cancer. There are 15 residues in the CDR3. Germline V gives CDR1 LNHDA, CDR2 SQIVND (reference sequence). V trimming: 6 bases; J trimming: 1 base; junction bases outside the gene matches: 6. Repertoires were generated with immunoSEQ multiplex PCR, while TCRdb's copy carries only in-frame clones and drops some. The sample contains a few thousand clones, 65% to 80% of which appear only once. A note on this clone: The target antigen is unknown.

Overall study findings and caveats: Squamous carcinomas (75%) more often had tumour-associated clones >0.5% than adenocarcinomas (33%). Lung squamous cell carcinoma tumours had significantly higher top 10 clone scores and productive clonality than lung adenocarcinoma. No significant correlation existed between pack-years smoked and tumour clonality.

This sequence joins TRBV19 and TRBJ2-3; 8 bases are shared with TRBD1. The material sequenced was lung tumor tissue. The sequence came from a human donor with non-small cell lung cancer. The CDR3 DNA follows: TGTGCCAGTAGCAGAGGGACAGGCCGCACAGATACGCAGTATTTT. This translates into CASSRGTGRTDTQYF.